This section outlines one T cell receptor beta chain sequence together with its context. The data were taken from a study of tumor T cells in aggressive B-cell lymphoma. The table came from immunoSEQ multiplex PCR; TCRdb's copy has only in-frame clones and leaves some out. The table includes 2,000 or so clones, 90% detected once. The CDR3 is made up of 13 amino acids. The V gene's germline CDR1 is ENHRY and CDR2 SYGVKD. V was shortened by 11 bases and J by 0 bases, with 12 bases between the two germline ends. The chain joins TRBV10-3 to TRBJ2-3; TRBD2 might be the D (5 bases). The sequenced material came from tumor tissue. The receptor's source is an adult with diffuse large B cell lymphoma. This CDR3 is CAVREQSTDTQYF. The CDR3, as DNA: TGTGCCGTGAGGGAACAGAGCACAGATACGCAGTATTTT.